The rows below give T cell receptor beta chains drawn from one sample of a study of T cell responses to AZD1222 COVID-19 vaccine. The table came from immunoSEQ multiplex PCR; TCRdb's copy has only in-frame clones and leaves some out. This sample's table reports about 140,000 clones. Input material: peripheral blood. These receptor sequences come from an adult in good health. Each CDR3 is given with its conserved first and last residue. The D gene is left open where the match is weak. Clone sizes are given selectively: once, few, many, or a class where the clone is expanded.

>NA|TRBV30|NA|TRBJ2-3
TGTGCCTGGAGTGAGGGCCAAGTGGACTCAGATACGCAGTATTTT
CAWSEGQVDSDTQYF
>NA|TRBV9|NA|TRBJ1-4
TGTGCCAGCAGCGTAGCCCCCGGCCCGAATGAAAAACTGTTTTTT
CASSVAPGPNEKLFF
>TRBD1|TRBV5-4|NA|TRBJ1-3
TGTGCCAGCATCCCGGACAGGGCTGGAAACACCATATATTTT
CASIPDRAGNTIYF
>TRBD2|TRBV28|NA|TRBJ2-1
TGTGCCGGCCTCGGCCTAGCGGGGGGGCGGGTTGCGAATGAGCAGTTCTTC
CAGLGLAGGRVANEQFF
>TRBD1|TRBV2|NA|TRBJ2-2
TGTGCCAGCAGTCCCCTACAGGGGCCCGGGGAGCTGTTTTTT
CASSPLQGPGELFF
>NA|TRBV6-4|NA|TRBJ1-2
TGTGCCAGCATCAGGTCTAACTATGGCTACACCTTC
CASIRSNYGYTF
>NA|TRBV18|NA|TRBJ1-1
TGTGCCAGCTCACCATACCCGCGAAACACTGAAGCTTTCTTT
CASSPYPRNTEAFF
>TRBD1|TRBV29-1|NA|TRBJ1-1
TGCAGCGTAGACAGGGGAAAAGCTTTCTTT
CSVDRGKAFF
>NA|TRBV5-6|NA|TRBJ1-5
TGTGCCAGCAGCTCAGGGGCGGATCAGCCCCAGCATTTT
CASSSGADQPQHF
>NA|TRBV5-4|NA|TRBJ1-2
TGTGCCAGCAGCCCCGGGTCAGCCCCTAACTATGGCTACACCTTC
CASSPGSAPNYGYTF
>TRBD1|TRBV7-6|NA|TRBJ2-7
TGTGCCAGCAGCTCCGGACAGGGAGGTACCTACGAGCAGTACTTC
CASSSGQGGTYEQYF
>TRBD2|TRBV15|NA|TRBJ2-5
TGTGCCACCAGCAGAGATCTCCTAGCGGGGACACAAGAGACCCAGTACTTC
CATSRDLLAGTQETQYF
>NA|TRBV10-3|NA|TRBJ1-2
TGTGCCATCAGTTGGTCTAACTATGGCTACACCTTC
CAISWSNYGYTF
>NA|TRBV6-2/TRBV6-3|NA|TRBJ1-1
TGTGCCAGCAGTTTACAGGGAGGGAAATATGAAGCTTTCTTT
CASSLQGGKYEAFF
>NA|TRBV19|NA|TRBJ1-1
TGTGCCAGTAGTATAGGGATCATGAACACTGAAGCTTTCTTT
CASSIGIMNTEAFF
>NA|TRBV7-2|NA|TRBJ2-1
TGTGCCAGCAGCATAAGACCCGTTAATGAGCAGTTCTTC
CASSIRPVNEQFF
>NA|TRBV4-1|NA|TRBJ2-3
TGCGCCAGCAGCCAAGATTATGGACTCGCAGATACGCAGTATTTT
CASSQDYGLADTQYF
>TRBD2|TRBV7-2|NA|TRBJ2-3
TGTGCCAGCAGCTTAGCGCGGGGGAGGGCAGATACGCAGTATTTT
CASSLARGRADTQYF
>TRBD1|TRBV6-5|NA|TRBJ1-5
TGTGCCAGCAGGCCTGGACAGGGGAAAGGACAGCCCCAGCATTTT
CASRPGQGKGQPQHF
>NA|TRBV6-7|NA|TRBJ2-7
TGTGCCAGCAGGGGCGACGGCGGCGAGGGAGGATCCTACGAGCAGTACTTC
CASRGDGGEGGSYEQYF
>NA|TRBV20-1|NA|TRBJ2-1
TGCAGTGTTGGAGCTGGCAATGAGCAGTTCTTC
CSVGAGNEQFF
>TRBD1|TRBV19|NA|TRBJ1-2
TGTGCCAGTAGTGCGGGACAGTCCTATGGCTACACCTTC
CASSAGQSYGYTF
>TRBD2|TRBV15|NA|TRBJ2-2
TGTGCCACCAGCAGAGATTGGCTAGCGGGGACCGGGGAGCTGTTTTTT
CATSRDWLAGTGELFF
>NA|TRBV11-3|NA|TRBJ1-2
TGTGCCAGCAGCTTAGCCTCGGGCGACGGCTACACCTTC
CASSLASGDGYTF
>NA|TRBV19|NA|TRBJ1-5
TGTGCCAGTAGTATCGGGCGGGGAGGCGGCAATCAGCCCCAGCATTTT
CASSIGRGGGNQPQHF
>TRBD2|TRBV5-1|medium-sized|TRBJ2-5
TGCGCCAGCAGAACGGGACTAGCGGGGGAGGGAGAGACCCAGTACTTC
CASRTGLAGEGETQYF
>TRBD2|TRBV30|NA|TRBJ2-1
TGTGCCTGGAGTTCCGCTAGGAGCGGGGGGGCGGGTGAGCAGTTCTTC
CAWSSARSGGAGEQFF
>TRBD1|TRBV3-1/TRBV3-2|NA|TRBJ1-2
TGTGCCAGCAGCCCCCTCGGACAGGGAGTCTGGTATGGCTACACCTTC
CASSPLGQGVWYGYTF
>TRBD1|TRBV6-1|NA|TRBJ2-3
TGTGCCAGCAGTGAAGCCCCCGGGACAGGGGCAGATACGCAGTATTTT
CASSEAPGTGADTQYF
>TRBD2|TRBV7-7|NA|TRBJ2-3
TGTGCCAGCAGCTTCAAGCGGGGGGCACGAGTGGGCACAGATACGCAGTATTTT
CASSFKRGARVGTDTQYF
>NA|TRBV9|NA|TRBJ1-2
TGTGCCAGCAGCGCCTCAGGGGTTGACTCCGGCACCTTC
CASSASGVDSGTF
>NA|TRBV29-1|NA|TRBJ2-5
TGCAGCGAGGGGCCTGACACACGAGGGACCCAGTACTTC
CSEGPDTRGTQYF
>NA|TRBV25-1|NA|TRBJ1-5
TGTGCCAGCAGGGCTCAGGGAAGCAATCAGCCCCAGCATTTT
CASRAQGSNQPQHF
>TRBD1|TRBV15|NA|TRBJ2-7
TGTGCCACCAGCGGACAGGGGGGTTCCGAGCAGTACTTC
CATSGQGGSEQYF
>NA|TRBV11-3|NA|TRBJ1-1
TGTGCCAGCAGCCGGCGGAGGGGGGAAGCTTTCTTT
CASSRRRGEAFF
>NA|TRBV5-1|NA|TRBJ2-6
TGCGCCAGCAGCTGGGATGGGGCTGGGGCCAACGTCCTGACTTTC
CASSWDGAGANVLTF
>TRBD1|TRBV3-1/TRBV3-2|NA|TRBJ1-5
TGTGCCAGCAGCCCTGGGACAGGGGGCTATCAGCCCCAGCATTTT
CASSPGTGGYQPQHF
>NA|TRBV11-3|NA|TRBJ2-3
TGTGCCAGCAGCTTAGGCACAGATACGCAGTATTTT
CASSLGTDTQYF
>NA|TRBV9|NA|TRBJ2-6
TGTGCCAGCAGCGCCGCGGGACCGTCGAACTCTGGGGCCAACGTCCTGACTTTC
CASSAAGPSNSGANVLTF
>TRBD2|TRBV5-1|NA|TRBJ2-5
TGCGCCAGCAGCCCGGGAGGGGGGATGGAGACCCAGTACTTC
CASSPGGGMETQYF
>TRBD2|TRBV11-2|NA|TRBJ2-1
TGTGCCAGCAGCTTAGTGACTAGCGGGGGGACGAATGAGCAGTTCTTC
CASSLVTSGGTNEQFF
>NA|TRBV7-2|NA|TRBJ1-5
TGTGCCAGCAGCTTAGAAGGGGCTTATAGCAATCAGCCCCAGCATTTT
CASSLEGAYSNQPQHF
>TRBD2|TRBV7-9|NA|TRBJ2-2
TGTGCCAGCAGCTTGGGTTCCGGGGGGGCTTTCACCGGGGAGCTGTTTTTT
CASSLGSGGAFTGELFF
>NA|TRBV7-8|NA|TRBJ2-2
TGTGCCAGCAGCTTCGAGAGGGCCAGCTCGAACACCGGGGAGCTGTTTTTT
CASSFERASSNTGELFF
>NA|TRBV5-1|NA|TRBJ2-5
TGCGCCAGCAGCCTCGCTGGGACATCCTATCAAGAGACCCAGTACTTC
CASSLAGTSYQETQYF
>NA|TRBV6-1|NA|TRBJ1-1
TGTGCCAGCAGTGAACCCGTCTACGGTAACACTGAAGCTTTCTTT
CASSEPVYGNTEAFF
>TRBD1|TRBV7-9|NA|TRBJ1-2
TGTGCCAGCAGCTCGGACAGGGAGAACTATGGCTACACCTTC
CASSSDRENYGYTF